The present T cell receptor (beta chain) was sequenced within a study of shared clonotypes between healthy human individuals. The table came from immunoSEQ multiplex PCR; TCRdb's copy has only in-frame clones and leaves some out. This table has around 940,000 clones, about 80% appearing once. CDR3 length: 11 amino acids. The V gene's germline CDR1 is SGHRS and CDR2 YFSETQ. V was trimmed by 5 bases and J by 3 bases, leaving 6 bases between them. Source material: memory CD4+ T cells sorted from blood. Subset denoted: CD45RA-negative fraction. The chain couples TRBV5-1 to TRBJ2-7; the D gene is possibly TRBD2 (6 bases). The source is a man between 18 and 35 years old in good health. CDR3 sequence (DNA): TGCGCCAGCAGAGCGGGCTACGAGCAGTACTTC. As protein: CASRAGYEQYF. Supplemented by reference TRBV5-1 and TRBJ2-7, the full variable domain reads KAGVTQTPRYLIKTRGQQVTLSCSPISGHRSVSWYQQTPGQGLQFLFEYFSETQRNKGNFPGRFSGRQFSNSRSEMNVSTLELGDSALYLCASRAGYEQYFGPGTRLTVT.